One sample yielded the 16 T cell receptor beta chains listed below, sequenced in a study of cytomegalovirus exposure and HLA in healthy donors. PCR used 60 Vbeta primers and 13 Jbeta primers. Clones were read by immunoSEQ multiplex PCR, and TCRdb kept only the in-frame ones, dropping some. The sample has 140,000 or so clones; just over 70% are singletons. The source material was PBMCs. These receptors were taken from a woman aged 25 to 45 in good health and CMV-seronegative.

This chain connects TRBV30 to TRBJ1-1; TRBD1 might be the D (5 bases). The length of the CDR3 is 13 residues. The germline V gene encodes CDR1 GTSNPN and CDR2 SVGIG (reference sequence). The CDR3 region has the DNA TGTGCTGCACGGACCTTGGGGGGCACTGAAGCTTTCTTT. Amino acids: CAARTLGGTEAFF.

This clone appeared a few times. The rearrangement joins TRBV11-1 to TRBJ1-3; D is uncertain. CDR1 is SGHAT, CDR2 FQDESV, per germline (reference sequence). V was cut by 5 bases and J by 0 bases, with 8 bases left in between. The CDR3 has 14 amino acids. This CDR3 reads CASSLSDSGNTIYF. CDR3 bases: TGTGCCAGCAGCCTCAGCGACTCTGGAAACACCATATATTTT.

This sequence joins TRBV5-1 and TRBJ2-1; 8 bases line up with TRBD2. In germline, CDR1 is SGHRS, CDR2 YFSETQ. The CDR3 contains 17 residues. V lost 3 bases and J lost 7; bases outside the gene matches: 15. The CDR3 bases are TGCGCCAGCAGCTCCTTTTTGATAGCGGGAATAGGAAATGAGCAGTTCTTC. Translating it yields CASSSFLIAGIGNEQFF.

The CDR3 bases are TGTGCCAGCAGTAAAAAGACAGGGAGGAATCAGCCCCAGCATTTT. It translates to CASSKKTGRNQPQHF. This rearrangement joins TRBV6-1 to TRBJ1-5; 7 bases are a match to TRBD1. CDR1 and CDR2 from the germline V gene are MNHNS and SASEGT. The J segment lost 4 bases and the V segment lost 5 bases, leaving 8 bases of the junction unmatched. CDR3 size: 15 residues.

The chain is built from TRBV19 and TRBJ2-3; D remains ambiguous. Germline values: CDR1 LNHDA, CDR2 SQIVND (reference sequence). V was trimmed by 3 bases and J by 2 bases, leaving 12 bases between them. The CDR3 is 15 amino acids. In DNA, the CDR3 is TGTGCCAGTAGTATCGACGGAGCCGCCACAGATACGCAGTATTTT. Its protein is CASSIDGAATDTQYF.

The V and J genes are TRBV11-2 and TRBJ2-7; D unclear. The CDR3 runs 13 residues. Germline CDR1 SGHAT, CDR2 FQNNGV. V gave up 5 bases and J gave up 0 bases, with 8 bases separating them. CDR3 in DNA: TGTGCCAGCAGCCTCGACAACTCCTACGAGCAGTACGTC. It is translated as CASSLDNSYEQYV.

This chain uses TRBV7-9 with TRBJ1-1; possibly TRBD1 for D (5 bases). V lost 3 bases and J lost 4, with 12 bases in between. Per germline, CDR1 SEHNR and CDR2 FQNEAQ (reference sequence). This CDR3 is built from 14 residues. CDR3 sequence: CASSFQGGITEAFF. In DNA form, the CDR3 reads TGTGCCAGCAGCTTCCAGGGTGGTATCACTGAAGCTTTCTTT.

V gene TRBV7-9 combines with J gene TRBJ2-3; D possibly corresponds to TRBD1 (6 bases). Germline CDR1 and CDR2: SEHNR and FQNEAQ (reference sequence). Trimming stripped 5 bases from V and 7 bases from J, with 16 bases between. CDR3 size: 14 residues. CDR3 amino acids: CASSNSGAGNTQYF. In nucleotides, the CDR3 is TGTGCCAGCAGCAATTCAGGGGCCGGGAATACGCAGTATTTT.

The chain joins TRBV5-5 to TRBJ2-1, with TRBD2 matching over 9 bases. CDR3 length equals 16 residues. The trim removed 1 base at V and 1 base at J, leaving 3 bases unmatched. The V gene's germline CDR1 is SGHKS and CDR2 YYEKEE (reference sequence). CDR3 coding DNA: TGTGCCAGCAGCTTGTTACTAGCGGGTTCCTACAATGAGCAGTTCTTC. Protein product: CASSLLLAGSYNEQFF.

The V call is TRBV5-1, the J call TRBJ1-1, with 11 nucleotides matching TRBD1. This CDR3 has 13 residues. From germline, CDR1 is SGHRS and CDR2 YFSETQ. The junction had 5 bases not matched to a gene; V was cut back by 5 bases and J by 8 bases. The CDR3 DNA reads as TGCGCCAGCAGGAGGGACAGGGGGTTGGAAGCTTTCTTT. Residues: CASRRDRGLEAFF. The whole variable domain, remainder taken from reference TRBV5-1 and TRBJ1-1, is KAGVTQTPRYLIKTRGQQVTLSCSPISGHRSVSWYQQTPGQGLQFLFEYFSETQRNKGNFPGRFSGRQFSNSRSEMNVSTLELGDSALYLCASRRDRGLEAFFGQGTRLTVV.

The chain combines TRBV5-4 with TRBJ2-3; 10 bases agree with TRBD1. The CDR3 contains 15 residues. The germline gives CDR1 SGHNT, CDR2 YYREEE (reference sequence). With 2 bases clipped from V and 1 base from J, the junction kept 1 base outside the gene matches. The CDR3 DNA sequence: TGTGCCAGCAGCTTTGGACAGGGGGGCACAGATACGCAGTATTTT. Translating it yields CASSFGQGGTDTQYF.

This chain's CDR3 is CASSKNPRVDGYTF. The CDR3 bases are TGTGCCAGCAGCAAAAACCCGAGGGTAGATGGCTACACCTTC. The rearrangement links TRBV21-1 to TRBJ1-2. TRBV21-1 is described as a pseudogene. The CDR3 covers 14 residues.

The chain couples TRBV18 to TRBJ1-1, with no clear D. The V end lost 3 bases, the J end lost 0 bases, and 17 bases lay between the germline ends. The CDR3 spans 17 residues. Germline V gene data show CDR1 as KGHSH and CDR2 as LQKENI. CDR3: CASSPFAALAVNTEAFF. DNA for the CDR3: TGTGCCAGCTCACCGTTCGCCGCCTTGGCAGTGAACACTGAAGCTTTCTTT.

The V and J genes are TRBV5-1 and TRBJ2-2, with 10 bases that match TRBD2. This CDR3 region has 15 residues. Germline V gene data show CDR1 as SGHRS and CDR2 as YFSETQ. V gave up 2 bases and J gave up 6 bases; unmatched junction bases: 4. This CDR3 is CASSFGTSEAGELFF. The CDR3 DNA follows: TGCGCCAGCAGCTTTGGGACTAGCGAGGCCGGGGAGCTGTTTTTT.

The V gene is TRBV4-1, the J gene TRBJ1-5; 8 nucleotides align to TRBD1. This CDR3 contains 14 residues. J was trimmed by 6 bases and V by 4 bases; bases with no gene match: 5. Germline CDR1 and CDR2: MGHRA and YSYEKL. This CDR3 is CASSLRGLGQPQHF. CDR3 DNA: TGCGCCAGCAGCCTCAGGGGGCTAGGTCAGCCCCAGCATTTT.

This chain uses TRBV10-3 with TRBJ2-3, with 8 positions matching TRBD1. The CDR3 extends over 14 amino acids. J gave up 6 bases and V 5 bases, and 7 bases lay outside the gene matches. Germline V gene lookup returns CDR1 ENHRY and CDR2 SYGVKD. CDR3 loop: CAISLDRVEDTQYF. The CDR3 coding sequence is TGTGCCATCAGTCTGGACAGGGTGGAGGATACGCAGTATTTT.